This TCR beta chain originates from a study of cytomegalovirus exposure and HLA in healthy donors. V was clipped by 3 bases and J by 11 bases; unmatched bases: 13. Germline CDR1 and CDR2: MGHRA and YSYEKL. This CDR3 region has 15 residues. The PCR contained 60 Vbeta and 13 Jbeta primers. Here immunoSEQ multiplex PCR was the method, and the copy in TCRdb shows in-frame clones only, minus some. The sample lists 140,000 to 150,000 clones, 60% to 75% seen once, with over 6.5% in the top ten. The genes are TRBV4-1 and TRBJ2-5; 9 bases align to TRBD1. The sample comprised PBMCs. The origin of this receptor is a young man in good health and CMV-seronegative. The CDR3 nucleotides read TGCGCCAGCAGCCACTCGGACAGGGGCTCTTTAGAGCAGTACTTC. It specifies CASSHSDRGSLEQYF.